This record covers a single T cell receptor (beta chain). The antigen remains undetermined. The data are from a study of beta chain features in type 1 diabetes. Study conclusions and caveats: The similarity of naive, central memory and Treg TCRB repertoires appeared greater among patients than among healthy donors. Among all four CD4+ subsets, Type 1 diabetes patients had TCRB CDR3s that were moderately but significantly shorter. Overrepresentation of cells with high TCR expression could result from cDNA sequencing.

The collection from each donor was one heparinised blood draw averaging about 116 mL. The authors reverse transcribed all of the isolated RNA, so sequencing captured expressed TCRB transcripts. The data were produced by immunoSEQ multiplex PCR, yet TCRdb's version contains in-frame clones alone and is incomplete. The sample has 300,000 to 400,000 clones; around an eighth are singletons. The source of this sequence is a woman aged 18-35 years with type 1 diabetes. Sequencing input: naive CD4+ T cells from blood.

This CDR3 reads CASSLGTGNSGANVLTF. The CDR3 DNA reads TGCGCCAGCAGCCTGGGGACAGGGAATTCTGGGGCCAACGTCCTGACTTTC. The genes are TRBV5-1 and TRBJ2-6; 9 bases are a match to TRBD1. The V segment lost 4 bases and the J segment 1 base; nucleotides outside the gene matches: 6. CDR3 length: 17 residues. Germline V gene data show CDR1 as SGHRS and CDR2 as YFSETQ.